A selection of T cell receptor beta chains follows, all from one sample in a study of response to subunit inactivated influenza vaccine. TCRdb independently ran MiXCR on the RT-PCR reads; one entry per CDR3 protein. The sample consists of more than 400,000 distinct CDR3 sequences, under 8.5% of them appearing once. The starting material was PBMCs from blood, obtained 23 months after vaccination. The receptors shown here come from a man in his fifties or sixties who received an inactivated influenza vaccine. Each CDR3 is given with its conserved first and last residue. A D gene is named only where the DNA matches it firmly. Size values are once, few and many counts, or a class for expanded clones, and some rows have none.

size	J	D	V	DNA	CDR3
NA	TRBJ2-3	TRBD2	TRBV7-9	TGTGCCAGCGAAGGAGATGAGCGGGAGGATCCCACAGATACGCAGTATTTT	CASEGDEREDPTDTQYF
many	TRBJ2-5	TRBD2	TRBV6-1	TGTGCCAGCAGCCCCCCTCGGGAGGGCTTGGAGACCCAGTACTTC	CASSPPREGLETQYF
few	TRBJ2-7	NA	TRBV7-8	TGTGCCAGCAGTCACTCCAGGGGACACGAGCAGTACTTC	CASSHSRGHEQYF
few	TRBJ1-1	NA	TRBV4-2	TGTGCCAGCAGCCACCGACAGAAGAACACTGAAGCTTTCTTT	CASSHRQKNTEAFF
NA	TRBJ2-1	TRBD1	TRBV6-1	TGTGCCAGCAGCCCCTACCGGGACAGGGTATTTTATAGTGAGCAGTTCTTC	CASSPYRDRVFYSEQFF
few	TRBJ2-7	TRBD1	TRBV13	TGTGCCAGCAGCGCCGACAGGGGTGGAATACCCGAGCAGTACTTC	CASSADRGGIPEQYF
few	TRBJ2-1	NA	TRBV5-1	TGCGCCAGCATTCAGGGTAACAACAATGAGCAGTTCTTC	CASIQGNNNEQFF
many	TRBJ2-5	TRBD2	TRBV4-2	TGTGCCAGCAGCCACCAGGTACTAGCGGGAGGGTCCGAGGAGACCCAGTACTTC	CASSHQVLAGGSEETQYF
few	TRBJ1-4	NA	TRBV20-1	TGCAGTGCTTTCAAAACGCCGGGGGAAAAACTGTTTTTT	CSAFKTPGEKLFF
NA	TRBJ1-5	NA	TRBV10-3	TGTGCCATCAGTGAGTTGCCCCAACGAGGGGGCAATCAGCCCCAGCATTTT	CAISELPQRGGNQPQHF
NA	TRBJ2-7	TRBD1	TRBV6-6	TGTGCCAGCCGGGACAGATGGGAGCAGTACTTC	CASRDRWEQYF
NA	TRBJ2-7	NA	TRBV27	TGTGCCAGCAGTTTATCGATGCAGGGGTCCTACGAGCAGTACTTC	CASSLSMQGSYEQYF
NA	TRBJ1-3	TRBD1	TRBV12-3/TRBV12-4	TGTGCCAGCAGTTTGGCAGGGGGCAGAAACACCATATATTTT	CASSLAGGRNTIYF
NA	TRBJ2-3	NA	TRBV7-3	TGTGCCAGCAGCTTTTCTGGGGAACTTGATACGCAGTATTTT	CASSFSGELDTQYF
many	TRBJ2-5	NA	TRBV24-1	TGTGCCACCAGTTCAGATGCGGAGACCCAGTACTTC	CATSSDAETQYF
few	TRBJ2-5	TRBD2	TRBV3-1	TGTGCCAGCAGCCAAGGGGGACTAGCGGGATACCAAGAGACCCAGTACTTC	CASSQGGLAGYQETQYF
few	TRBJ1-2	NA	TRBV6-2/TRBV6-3	TGTGCCAGCACCTTGGACGGTAGCTATGGCTACACCTTC	CASTLDGSYGYTF
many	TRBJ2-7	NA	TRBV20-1	TGCAGTGCTAGAGTGGGCTCTAGCGTAAGCTCCTACGAGCAGTACTTC	CSARVGSSVSSYEQYF
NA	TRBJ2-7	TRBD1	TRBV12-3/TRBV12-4	TGTGCCAGCAGGGGGACAGGGGTCGAGCAGTACTTC	CASRGTGVEQYF
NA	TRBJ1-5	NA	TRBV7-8	TGTGCCAGCAGCTCCGACCGAGGAGTTGGGAATCAGCCCCAGCATTTT	CASSSDRGVGNQPQHF
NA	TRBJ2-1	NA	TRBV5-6	TGTGCCAGCATCCTTGGGCCCGACAATGAGCAGTTCTTC	CASILGPDNEQFF
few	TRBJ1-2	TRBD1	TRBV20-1	TGCAGTGCTAGGGAAACCGGGACAGGTTTTTATGGCTACACCTTC	CSARETGTGFYGYTF
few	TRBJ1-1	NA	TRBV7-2	TGTGCCAGCAGCTTATTGCACAGCCTGAACACTGAAGCTTTCTTT	CASSLLHSLNTEAFF
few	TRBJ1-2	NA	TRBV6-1	TGTGCCAGCAGTGAAGGGGTTAACTATGGCTACACCTTC	CASSEGVNYGYTF
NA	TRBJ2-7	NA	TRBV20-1	TGCAGTGCTAGAAACCCGACAGTCTACGAGCAGTACTTC	CSARNPTVYEQYF
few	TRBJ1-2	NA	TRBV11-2	TGTGCCAGCAGCCGAGTGGAGGGGGGTGGTGGCTACACCTTC	CASSRVEGGGGYTF
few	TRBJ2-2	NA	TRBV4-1	TGCGCCAGCAGCCAAGGCAGGGAACCCACCGGGGAGCTGTTTTTT	CASSQGREPTGELFF
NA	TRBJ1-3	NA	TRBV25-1	TGTGCCAGCAGTTGGCTCTCTGGAAACACCATATATTTT	CASSWLSGNTIYF
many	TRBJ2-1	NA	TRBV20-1	TGCAGTGCTACTCTCTGGGGCGCGACCTACAATGAGCAGTTCTTC	CSATLWGATYNEQFF
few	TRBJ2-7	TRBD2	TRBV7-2	TGTGCCAGCAGCTACCGAACAGCGGGAGCTTTGTACGAGCAGTACTTC	CASSYRTAGALYEQYF
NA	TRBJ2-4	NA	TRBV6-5	TGTGCCAGCAGTTACTCGACTTCCGGGGGAGGCGGGGAGTACTTC	CASSYSTSGGGGEYF
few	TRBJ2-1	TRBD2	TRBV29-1	TGCAGCGTTGTCAGGACTAGCGGCAACAATGAGCAGTTCTTC	CSVVRTSGNNEQFF
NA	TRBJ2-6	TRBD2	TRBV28	TGTGCCAGCACCCCCGGGGGGAGCGGGGCCAACGTCCTGACTTTC	CASTPGGSGANVLTF
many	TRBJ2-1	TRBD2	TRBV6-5	TGTGCCAGCAGTTACTCGCTGGGACTAGCGGGAGAGGATGAGCAGTTCTTC	CASSYSLGLAGEDEQFF
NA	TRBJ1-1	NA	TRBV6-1	TGTGCCAGCAGTGAACCACAGTTGACACTCTTGAACACTGAAGCTTTCTTT	CASSEPQLTLLNTEAFF
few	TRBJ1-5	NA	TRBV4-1	TGCGCCAGCAGCCCCGCAGTATATAGCAATCAGCCCCAGCATTTT	CASSPAVYSNQPQHF
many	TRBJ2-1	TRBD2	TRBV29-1	TGCAGCGTTCCATCGACTAGCGGGTACAGCTCCTACAATGAGCAGTTCTTC	CSVPSTSGYSSYNEQFF
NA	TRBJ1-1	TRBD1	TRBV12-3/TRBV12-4	TGTGCCAGCAGTAGACCGGGACAGAGTGGCCGTGAAGCTTTCTTT	CASSRPGQSGREAFF
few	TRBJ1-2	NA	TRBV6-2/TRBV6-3	TGTGCCAGCAGTTACTCCATCCAGGGAGATCTTCACTATGGCTACACCTTC	CASSYSIQGDLHYGYTF